Listed below are T cell receptor beta chains from one sample, sequenced in a study of T cell repertoires in aging, cancer and after chemotherapy. TCRdb called the multiplex PCR reads again in MiXCR, with one record for every CDR3 protein. Here the sample spans several thousand distinct CDR3 sequences, roughly 39% being singletons. Input material: blood. These TCRs come from a human donor with a solid tumor. The CDR3 runs from the conserved cysteine through the conserved F or W.

TRBV6-5	TRBJ2-2	CASSLGLGEAGELFF
TRBV7-6	TRBJ1-1	CASSLVEGKDTEAFF
TRBV30	TRBJ1-6	CAWSVFGRSPLHF
TRBV24-1	TRBJ2-1	CATSDPHVSQTPYNEQFF
TRBV15	TRBJ2-3	CATSGRRTGPVDTQYF
TRBV6-5	TRBJ2-3	CASRPTDYLRYTDTQYF
TRBV10-3	TRBJ2-3	CAIKEGLAADTQYF
TRBV6-5	TRBJ2-2	CASSTLPGGRPGELFF
TRBV12-3/TRBV12-4	TRBJ2-1	CASSYDYHAGNEQFF
TRBV19	TRBJ2-1	CASSISALAGVEQFF
TRBV11-3	TRBJ2-1	CASSLSSVYNEQFF
TRBV6-1	TRBJ2-7	CASRPGTGGAYEQYF
TRBV7-4	TRBJ2-1	CASSRSDQSDNEQFF
TRBV7-2	TRBJ2-5	CASSQKSATSGGETQYF
TRBV12-3/TRBV12-4	TRBJ2-5	CASSLSFGSKRQNGYGGTETQYF
TRBV27	TRBJ2-7	CASSLTGAEQYF
TRBV19	TRBJ2-7	CASRMTGQPNDEQYF
TRBV24-1	TRBJ2-5	CATSDWRGSETQYF
TRBV12-3/TRBV12-4	TRBJ1-1	CASSYRREMNTEAFF
TRBV12-3/TRBV12-4	TRBJ2-1	CASSLKSGGYNEQFF
TRBV24-1	TRBJ2-2	CATSDLAGYNTGELFF
TRBV11-2	TRBJ2-1	CASSSPRGESYNEQFF
TRBV19	TRBJ2-1	CASSIAVEQFF
TRBV12-3/TRBV12-4	TRBJ1-2	CASSSMGMEGYTF
TRBV6-1	TRBJ1-1	CASAPALNTEAFF
TRBV20-1	TRBJ2-3	CSALNAEGSTDTQYF
TRBV12-3/TRBV12-4	TRBJ2-5	CASSLQETQYF
TRBV6-5	TRBJ2-1	CASGLKLESVEQFF
TRBV6-5	TRBJ1-2	CASRGGTATYGYTF
TRBV6-2/TRBV6-3	TRBJ2-7	CASSYSQGGVSGSYEQYF
TRBV7-6	TRBJ2-5	CASSSRGHGQETQYF
TRBV30	TRBJ2-7	CASTYGGRDYEQYF
TRBV11-3	TRBJ2-5	CASSPGTSIFQETQYF